These 28 T cell receptor beta chains were sequenced from one sample in a study of T-cell reconstitution after alpha-beta-depleted transplantation in children. Using unique molecular identifiers, the investigators prepared the TCRbeta library. TCRdb processed the PCR reads anew with MiXCR; each CDR3 protein has one entry. The data hold 450,000 to 550,000 distinct CDR3 sequences, with over 9.5% observed a single time. This specimen consisted of PBMCs, mostly from graft donor cells, obtained 180 days after TCRalphabeta/CD19-depleted stem cell transplant. All receptors derive from a female patient between 2 and 15 years old who had a stem cell transplant for aplastic anemia, so the T cells may come from the graft donor.

A few counts support this clonotype. This chain connects TRBV29-1 to TRBJ2-5; D is undetermined. V lost 4 bases to trimming and J lost 7 bases, with 16 bases between them. CDR1 SQVTM and CDR2 ANQGSEA come from the germline V gene. The length of the CDR3 is 13 residues. The CDR3 loop reads CSVGAYWDPTQYF. Here the CDR3 DNA reads TGCAGCGTTGGAGCGTATTGGGATCCGACCCAGTACTTC.

A few counts support this clonotype. The chain joins TRBV7-9 to TRBJ2-3; 7 bases match TRBD1. Per the germline V gene, CDR1 is SEHNR and CDR2 is FQNEAQ (reference sequence). The V gene end was trimmed by 5 bases and the J gene end by 4 bases; junction bases not matched to a gene: 12. The CDR3 length is 16 residues. The CDR3 region has the DNA TGTGCCAGCAGCCCAGGGGGAACAGGGTGTGCAGATACGCAGTATTTT. This encodes CASSPGGTGCADTQYF. The whole variable domain, filled in from reference TRBV7-9 and TRBJ2-3, reads DTGVSQNPRHKITKRGQNVTFRCDPISEHNRLYWYRQTLGQGPEFLTYFQNEAQLEKSRLLSDRFSAERPKGSFSTLEIQRTEQGDSAMYLCASSPGGTGCADTQYFGPGTRLTVL.

This chain joins TRBV20-1 and TRBJ2-1; D possibly matches TRBD1 or TRBD2 (5 bases each). V was shortened by 6 bases and J by 1 base, with 19 bases between the two germline ends. The germline V gene has CDR1 DFQATT and CDR2 SNEGSKA (reference sequence). The length of the CDR3 is 16 residues. In DNA, the CDR3 is TGCAGTGCCAGGACAAGGGGACCGGGGTCCTACAATGAGCAGTTCTTC. Residues: CSARTRGPGSYNEQFF.

The rearrangement joins TRBV9 to TRBJ1-3, with unresolved D. The CDR3 contains 15 residues. Germline CDR1 and CDR2: SGDLS and YYNGEE. V was shortened by 5 bases and J by 7 bases, with 19 bases between the two germline ends. The CDR3 loop reads CASSPDGFNGNTIYF. DNA of the CDR3: TGTGCCAGCAGTCCCGACGGCTTTAACGGGAACACCATATATTTT.

A few counts support this clonotype. The V call is TRBV13, the J call TRBJ2-3; 16 bases are a match to TRBD2. Germline V gene sequence: CDR1 PRHDT, CDR2 FYEKMQ (reference sequence). The J segment lost 4 bases and the V segment lost 5 bases, leaving 9 bases of the junction unmatched. The CDR3 is 18 residues long. CDR3 loop: CASSLGTSGRVDPDTQYF. CDR3 bases: TGTGCCAGCAGCCTTGGGACTAGCGGGAGGGTAGATCCAGATACGCAGTATTTT.

This clonotype was observed a few times. V usage is TRBV7-7 and J usage is TRBJ2-5, with 8 bases identical to TRBD1. The V gene end was trimmed by 1 base and the J gene end by 4 bases; junction bases not matched to a gene: 5. The CDR3 runs to 15 residues. The germline gives CDR1 SSHAT, CDR2 FNYEAQ (reference sequence). The CDR3 DNA follows: TGTGCCAGCAGCTTAGTCCAGGGGGCAGGAGAGACCCAGTACTTC. It codes for CASSLVQGAGETQYF.

This clonotype was found a few times. The rearrangement links TRBV29-1 to TRBJ2-7; D not resolved. In germline, CDR1 is SQVTM, CDR2 ANQGSEA. V lost 0 bases and J 0 bases, leaving 12 bases between the germline ends. CDR3 length: 15 amino acids. DNA for the CDR3: TGCAGCGTTGAAGAGGGCACTTGGGGCTCCTACGAGCAGTACTTC. Translation: CSVEEGTWGSYEQYF.

This clonotype has just a few counts. The V gene is TRBV20-1, the J gene TRBJ1-5; tentative D call: TRBD1 (6 bases). In germline, CDR1 is DFQATT, CDR2 SNEGSKA (reference sequence). The CDR3 totals 14 residues. Trimming stripped 6 bases from V and 1 base from J, with 13 bases between. The chain's CDR3 is CSALAGASNQPQHF. The CDR3 DNA reads TGCAGTGCCTTGGCGGGGGCAAGCAATCAGCCCCAGCATTTT.

For this clonotype: This may be a read error: a much more frequent sequence differs by one nucleotide. DNA of the CDR3: TGCAGTGCTAGAGCGGACTGTAATTCACCCCTCCACTTT. It codes for CSARADCNSPLHF. The chain carries TRBV20-1 and TRBJ1-6, with D uncertain. The V end lost 1 base, the J end lost 6 bases, and 7 bases lay between the germline ends. The germline gives CDR1 DFQATT, CDR2 SNEGSKA (reference sequence). The CDR3 runs to 13 residues.

Only a few counts were recorded for this clonotype. The V gene is TRBV20-1, the J gene TRBJ1-1; possibly TRBD1 for D (5 bases). In germline, CDR1 is DFQATT, CDR2 SNEGSKA (reference sequence). The CDR3 is 13 residues long. Between the trimmed V and J ends, which lost 1 base and 1 base, there was a span of 7 bases. CDR3 DNA: TGCAGTGCTAGAGGGGACTGGAACACTGAAGCTTTCTTT. This sequence encodes CSARGDWNTEAFF.

The V and J genes are TRBV29-1 and TRBJ2-5; 12 bases are a match to TRBD2. This CDR3 comprises 19 residues. Unmatched junction bases numbered 18, after V lost 2 bases and J lost 5 bases. Per the germline V gene, CDR1 is SQVTM and CDR2 is ANQGSEA. This chain's CDR3 is CSVEPRPASGRADWETQYF. In DNA, the CDR3 is TGCAGCGTTGAACCCAGGCCTGCTAGCGGGAGGGCCGATTGGGAGACCCAGTACTTC.

The DNA for the CDR3 is TGTGCCAGCAGTTACACCGCATGGACAGTACCCGGCCAAGAGACCCAGTACTTC. Its protein is CASSYTAWTVPGQETQYF. The chain uses TRBV6-2 or TRBV6-3 and TRBJ2-5; a possible D gene is TRBD1 (6 bases). The ends were cut back, 2 bases at V and 1 base at J, with 20 bases in the middle. Germline CDR1 MNHEY, CDR2 SVGEGT. The CDR3 length is 18 residues.

This clonotype occurred a few times. One junction end does not reproduce the germline sequence, and a read error may be involved. V usage is TRBV7-3 and J usage is TRBJ2-7, with TRBD1 matching over 9 bases. Germline CDR1 SGHTA, CDR2 FQGTGA. This CDR3 contains 14 residues. This CDR3 reads CASSQQGASYELYF. The CDR3 DNA follows: TGTGCCAGCAGCCAACAGGGGGCTAGCTACGAGCTGTACTTC.

The genes are TRBV30 and TRBJ2-1; a possible D gene is TRBD2 (6 bases). CDR3 length equals 14 residues. The germline gives CDR1 GTSNPN, CDR2 SVGIG (reference sequence). V lost 3 bases and J 5 bases, leaving 14 bases between the germline ends. The CDR3 nucleotides read TGTGCCTGGAGCGGGACCCGCGGGAACAATGAGCAGTTCTTC. It translates to CAWSGTRGNNEQFF. The full variable domain, its missing parts supplied by reference TRBV30 and TRBJ2-1, is SQTIHQWPATLVQPVGSPLSLECTVEGTSNPNLYWYRQAAGRGLQLLFYSVGIGQISSEVPQNLSASRPQDRQFILSSKKLLLSDSGFYLCAWSGTRGNNEQFFGPGTRLTVL.

This clonotype was seen ten or more times. This chain uses TRBV4-3 with TRBJ1-2, with a possible D match to TRBD1 (5 bases). CDR1 is LGHNA and CDR2 is YSLEER in the germline V gene. V lost 0 bases and J 8 bases, leaving 13 bases between the germline ends. The CDR3 runs to 14 residues. The CDR3 DNA follows: TGCGCCAGCAGCCAAGATACCGGGACCGGGGGCTACACCTTC. Its translation is CASSQDTGTGGYTF.

This clonotype was seen more than once but under ten times. The chain links TRBV29-1 to TRBJ2-3; TRBD2 agrees at 9 bases. V lost 7 bases to trimming and J lost 0 bases; unmatched junction nucleotides: 2. Germline values: CDR1 SQVTM, CDR2 ANQGSEA. This CDR3 comprises 13 residues. The CDR3 DNA sequence: TGCAGCGGTAGCGGGAGAAGCACAGATACGCAGTATTTT. As protein: CSGSGRSTDTQYF.

This clonotype was detected a few times. The chain is built from TRBV4-1 and TRBJ2-3; D is perhaps TRBD2 (5 bases). Trimming took 0 bases from V and 6 from J, leaving 10 bases between them. Looked up from germline, CDR1 is MGHRA and CDR2 is YSYEKL. The CDR3 length is 14 residues. CDR3: CASSQELASDTQYF. DNA of the CDR3: TGCGCCAGCAGCCAAGAGCTAGCCTCCGATACGCAGTATTTT.

The chain uses TRBV12-5 and TRBJ2-5; 7 bases are shared with TRBD2. V dropped 2 bases and J dropped 1; count of bases not matched to a gene: 4. There are 15 residues in the CDR3. Per germline, CDR1 LGHNT and CDR2 FRNRAP. CDR3 sequence: CASGLRLAVQETQYF. Written as DNA, the CDR3 is TGTGCTAGTGGTTTGAGGCTAGCGGTCCAAGAGACCCAGTACTTC.

Concerning this clonotype: An end of the junction does not agree with germline; a read error may underlie this. This chain connects TRBV28 to TRBJ2-7; tentatively, D is TRBD2 (5 bases). Per the germline V gene, CDR1 is MDHEN and CDR2 is SYDVKM. CDR3 size: 11 residues. CDR3 nucleotide sequence: TGTGCCAGCAGCCAAGGAGGAAGTAGGGATTTC. Amino acid sequence: CASSQGGSRDF.

V gene TRBV7-9 combines with J gene TRBJ2-2; the D is unclear. Deletions cut 5 bases from V and 6 bases from J, with 16 bases between. CDR1 is SEHNR and CDR2 is FQNEAQ in the germline V gene (reference sequence). The CDR3 length is 15 residues. The CDR3 sequence: CASSTLARSSGELFF. CDR3 bases: TGTGCCAGCAGCACCTTGGCGCGTAGCTCCGGGGAGCTGTTTTTT.

This clonotype was seen a handful of times. V and J are TRBV5-1 and TRBJ2-3; 9 bases are shared with TRBD2. This CDR3 region has 17 residues. The trim removed 1 base at V and 5 bases at J, leaving 11 bases unmatched. Per germline, CDR1 SGHRS and CDR2 YFSETQ. CDR3 in DNA: TGCGCCAGCAGCTTGAATTTTGATAGCGGGAGTAAAGATACGCAGTATTTT. Translation gives CASSLNFDSGSKDTQYF.

This clonotype was counted a few times. The chain couples TRBV19 to TRBJ1-1; TRBD1 is a possible D gene (5 bases). V was cut by 7 bases and J by 2 bases, with 20 bases left in between. CDR1 is LNHDA and CDR2 is SQIVND in the germline V gene (reference sequence). This CDR3 is built from 16 residues. CDR3 DNA sequence: TGTGCCAGTAATGGGTTGACCGGGACGGTCAACACTGAAGCTTTCTTT. Translation: CASNGLTGTVNTEAFF.

This clonotype was counted only a few times. The chain joins TRBV29-1 to TRBJ1-3; D ambiguous. CDR3 size: 13 residues. The germline V gene has CDR1 SQVTM and CDR2 ANQGSEA. The V gene lost 6 bases and the J gene lost 0 bases, with 9 bases spanning the gap. The CDR3 nucleotides read TGCAGCGTCATAGCCCACTCTGGAAACACCATATATTTT. It is translated as CSVIAHSGNTIYF.

This clonotype was detected only a few times. J is TRBJ2-1 and V is TRBV2, with 7 nucleotides matching TRBD1. Unmatched junction bases numbered 17, after V lost 6 bases and J lost 3 bases. Germline CDR1 SNHLY, CDR2 FYNNEI. The CDR3 spans 18 residues. The CDR3 protein is CASSVTWDRSNIYNEQFF. CDR3 in DNA: TGTGCCAGCAGCGTAACCTGGGACAGATCTAACATCTACAATGAGCAGTTCTTC.

This clonotype has ten or more counts. V gene TRBV21-1 combines with J gene TRBJ2-7; the D call TRBD2 from the table was never checked on the DNA. TRBV21-1 is a pseudogene. CDR3 size: 12 residues. In DNA, the CDR3 is TGTGCCAGCACCCCAGCGGCCTACGAGCAGTACTTC. As protein: CASTPAAYEQYF.

This chain joins TRBV11-2 and TRBJ2-7; TRBD2 is a possible D gene (6 bases). CDR1 is SGHAT and CDR2 is FQNNGV in the germline V gene. V was shortened by 2 bases and J by 2 bases, with 19 bases between the two germline ends. CDR3 length equals 17 residues. CDR3 sequence reads: CASSLTRAGSGPYEQYF. The DNA for the CDR3 is TGTGCCAGCAGCTTAACGAGGGCCGGGAGCGGACCCTACGAGCAGTACTTC.

About this clonotype itself: Possible read error: a much larger clone is one base away. The genes are TRBV5-1 and TRBJ2-1; maybe TRBD2 (6 bases). Looked up from germline, CDR1 is SGHRS and CDR2 is YFSETQ. V was shortened by 5 bases and J by 6 bases, with 15 bases between the two germline ends. The CDR3 contains 14 residues. In DNA, the CDR3 is TGCGCCAGCAGTGCTCGGGACTTATCCAATGAGCAGTTCTTC. Translating it yields CASSARDLSNEQFF.

This clonotype occurred many times. The chain joins TRBV4-1 to TRBJ2-7; unclear D gene. The V gene's germline CDR1 is MGHRA and CDR2 YSYEKL. The CDR3 spans 14 residues. The V end lost 5 bases, the J end lost 1 base, and 12 bases lay between the germline ends. In nucleotides, the CDR3 is TGCGCCAGCAGCAGGGATCCCCAATCCTACGAGCAGTACTTC. Its translation is CASSRDPQSYEQYF.